The subject of this entry is one TCR beta chain. These data originate in a study of blood T cells in healthy people across ages. Study details: Capture by template switching was about one barcoded beta molecule per two T cells.

With a J-beta primer mix and a sample-barcoded 5' primer, a second PCR ran about 7 to 12 cycles. Tagging of each cDNA molecule was performed by a template-switch adaptor with 12 random nucleotides. TCRdb recomputed calls from the 5' RACE reads with MiXCR, one row per CDR3 protein. In the table there are around 1,000,000 distinct CDR3 sequences, roughly two fifths of which are singletons. V was shortened by 8 bases and J by 0 bases, with 12 bases between the two germline ends. Germline V CDR1 and CDR2: MRHNA, SNTAGT. The CDR3 is 14 amino acids. The TCR originated in a man aged 18 to 35 in good health. What was sequenced was blood. The chain couples TRBV6-4 to TRBJ2-3; no clear D gene. The CDR3 DNA reads TGTGCCAGCCGGTCGGACCGAAGCACAGATACGCAGTATTTT. Protein: CASRSDRSTDTQYF.